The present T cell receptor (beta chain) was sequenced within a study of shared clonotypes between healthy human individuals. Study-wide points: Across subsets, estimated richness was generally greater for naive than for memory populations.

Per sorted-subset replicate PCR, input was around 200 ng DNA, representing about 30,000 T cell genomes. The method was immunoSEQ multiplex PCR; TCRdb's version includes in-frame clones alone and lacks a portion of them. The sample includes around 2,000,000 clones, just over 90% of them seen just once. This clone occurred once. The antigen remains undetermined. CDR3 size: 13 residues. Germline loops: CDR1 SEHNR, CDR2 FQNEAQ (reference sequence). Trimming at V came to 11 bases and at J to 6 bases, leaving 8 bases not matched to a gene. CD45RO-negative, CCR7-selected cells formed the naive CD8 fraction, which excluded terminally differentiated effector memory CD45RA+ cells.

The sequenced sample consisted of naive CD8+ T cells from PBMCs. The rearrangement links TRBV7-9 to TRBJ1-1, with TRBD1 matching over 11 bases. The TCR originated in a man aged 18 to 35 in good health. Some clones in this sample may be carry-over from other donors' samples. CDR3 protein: CAARDRGYPEAFF. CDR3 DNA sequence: TGTGCCGCTAGGGACAGGGGGTATCCTGAAGCTTTCTTT.